These T cell receptor beta chains were read from a single sample in a study of T cells in Graves' hyperthyroidism and ophthalmopathy. Via MiXCR, TCRdb re-called the multiplex PCR reads, giving one row per CDR3 protein. The sample contains fewer than 250,000 distinct CDR3 sequences, more than 20% of which appear only once. The sequenced material came from blood. The receptors were sampled from a middle-aged woman with Graves' ophthalmopathy. Both conserved end residues are part of each CDR3. D genes are given only for firm matches. Size tells how often a clone was seen (once, few, many) or the class of an expanded clone, and some rows leave it out.

>TRBJ2-7|TRBV6-5|TRBD2|.
TGTGCCAGCAGTTACTCGATGGGACTAGGGAAAAACGAGCAGTACTTC
CASSYSMGLGKNEQYF
>TRBJ1-2|TRBV12-3/TRBV12-4|TRBD1|.
TGTGCCAGCAGACGACAGGGGGCCCGGGGCTACACCTTC
CASRRQGARGYTF
>TRBJ1-2|TRBV6-1|.|.
TGTGCCGCAAATAGGGCCGACGTCGTTAACTATGGCTACACCTTC
CAANRADVVNYGYTF
>TRBJ1-5|TRBV18|.|many
TGTGCCAGCTCACTGACTGATAATCAGCCCCAGCATTTT
CASSLTDNQPQHF
>TRBJ2-7|TRBV6-2/TRBV6-3|.|many
TGTGCCAGCAGCGAAATAGCGCCAAGGAGCTCCTACGAGCAGTACTTC
CASSEIAPRSSYEQYF
>TRBJ2-1|TRBV29-1|TRBD2|.
TGCAGCGTCCTCAGCGGGAAAGATGAGCAGTTCTTT
CSVLSGKDEQFF
>TRBJ1-6|TRBV20-1|.|many
TGCAGTGCTAGAGACCACAGGGAAACTCCCTATAATTCACCCCTCCACTTT
CSARDHRETPYNSPLHF
>TRBJ2-7|TRBV6-1|.|.
TGTGCCAGCAAGGGGTCGGCGTACTCCTACGAGCAGTACTTC
CASKGSAYSYEQYF
>TRBJ1-2|TRBV9|.|few
TGTGCCAGCAGCGTAGCTTATGGCTATGGCTACACCTTC
CASSVAYGYGYTF
>TRBJ1-1|TRBV29-1|.|.
TGCAGCGTGGCCACGACGGGAGCTTTCTTT
CSVATTGAFF
>TRBJ1-1|TRBV6-1|.|many
TGTGCCAGCATCCTCTGGGCGGGGAACACTGAAGCTTTCTTT
CASILWAGNTEAFF
>TRBJ2-7|TRBV28|.|many
TGTGCCAGCAGTTTGAGGCGGGACTCCTACGAGCAGTACTTC
CASSLRRDSYEQYF
>TRBJ2-2|TRBV9|.|many
TGTGCCAGCAGCGTGCTACAGGGTGCCGGGGAGCTGTTTTTT
CASSVLQGAGELFF
>TRBJ2-7|TRBV12-3/TRBV12-4|TRBD1|many
TGTGCCAGCAGTCGGGACAGTCTGAGCTCCTACGAGCAGTACTTC
CASSRDSLSSYEQYF
>TRBJ2-7|TRBV24-1|TRBD1|.
TGTGCCACCAGTGATCGACAGGGGTTGAGGGCCGAGCAGTACTTC
CATSDRQGLRAEQYF
>TRBJ2-7|TRBV5-1|TRBD1|few
TGCGCCGGCAGCATCGGACAGGGCTGGAGCGAGCAGTACTTC
CAGSIGQGWSEQYF
>TRBJ2-5|TRBV6-1|.|.
TGTGCCAGCATGAACGGACAGCCGGAGACCCAGTACTTC
CASMNGQPETQYF
>TRBJ2-5|TRBV18|TRBD1|many
TGTGCCAGCTCGCTGACAGGGGGCGAAGCAGAGACCCAGTACTTC
CASSLTGGEAETQYF
>TRBJ2-5|TRBV28|TRBD1|few
TGTGCCAGCAGACCCGGGACAGGGTTCGGGACCCAGTACTTC
CASRPGTGFGTQYF
>TRBJ1-1|TRBV24-1|.|many
TGTGCCACCTCGGGATCCCCGAACACTGAAGCTTTCTTT
CATSGSPNTEAFF
>TRBJ2-4|TRBV12-3/TRBV12-4|.|.
TGTGCCAGCAGCCCGGGTGCGATAGCCAAAAACATTCAGTACTTC
CASSPGAIAKNIQYF
>TRBJ1-2|TRBV12-3/TRBV12-4|TRBD1|few
TGTGCCAGCAGTTCGGCAGGGGGTTTCTATGGCTACACCTTC
CASSSAGGFYGYTF